The rows below give T cell receptor beta chains drawn from one sample of a study of shared clonotypes between healthy human individuals. Some clones are missing from TCRdb's copy, which holds only in-frame ones; the method was immunoSEQ multiplex PCR. Among approximately 740,000 clones listed, around 74% were seen once. The sample was memory CD4+ T cells sorted from blood. The receptor set was obtained from a woman aged 30 to 39 in good health. Each CDR3 is given with its conserved first and last residue. Fields, in order: J gene, D gene, V gene, clone size, CDR3 protein, CDR3 DNA. A D gene is named only where the DNA matches it firmly. Clone size appears in some rows only: once, few, many, or a class for an expanded clone.

J: TRBJ2-7; D: -; V: TRBV13; size: -; CDR3: CASSQPGQLYEQYF; DNA: TGTGCCAGCAGCCAACCTGGCCAGCTCTACGAGCAGTACTTC
J: TRBJ2-3; D: TRBD2; V: TRBV11-2; size: -; CDR3: CASSENAGGLWDTQYF; DNA: TGTGCCAGCAGCGAAAATGCGGGAGGCCTGTGGGATACGCAGTATTTT
J: TRBJ2-7; D: -; V: TRBV5-8; size: few; CDR3: CASTRHPGNNEQYF; DNA: TGTGCCAGCACCCGACATCCGGGGAACAACGAGCAGTACTTC
J: TRBJ2-1; D: -; V: TRBV6-1; size: -; CDR3: CASSDWASRPNEQFF; DNA: TGTGCCAGCAGTGATTGGGCCTCTCGCCCCAATGAGCAGTTCTTC
J: TRBJ1-1; D: -; V: TRBV27; size: few; CDR3: CASSPKPNTEAFF; DNA: TGTGCCAGCAGCCCCAAACCGAACACTGAAGCTTTCTTT
J: TRBJ1-1; D: TRBD1; V: TRBV30; size: -; CDR3: CAWTIQGAKPFF; DNA: TGTGCCTGGACGATCCAGGGGGCGAAGCCTTTCTTT
J: TRBJ1-2; D: -; V: TRBV7-8; size: few; CDR3: CASVGGTGGYTF; DNA: TGTGCCAGCGTCGGGGGGACGGGTGGCTACACCTTC
J: TRBJ2-5; D: TRBD1; V: TRBV5-6; size: -; CDR3: CASSLGTGEETQYF; DNA: TGTGCCAGCAGCTTGGGGACAGGGGAAGAGACCCAGTACTTC
J: TRBJ2-7; D: -; V: TRBV4-1; size: -; CDR3: CASSQSVGDPYEQYF; DNA: TGCGCCAGCAGCCAATCCGTCGGGGACCCCTACGAGCAGTACTTC
J: TRBJ1-1; D: TRBD1; V: TRBV4-2; size: -; CDR3: CASSQKDGTAREAFF; DNA: TGTGCCAGCAGCCAAAAGGATGGGACAGCCCGTGAAGCTTTCTTT
J: TRBJ2-7; D: TRBD1; V: TRBV10-2; size: -; CDR3: CASSGYRGRRNEQYF; DNA: TGCGCCAGCAGTGGATACAGGGGGCGAAGGAACGAGCAGTACTTC
J: TRBJ2-5; D: -; V: TRBV25-1; size: few; CDR3: CASTAGSETQYF; DNA: TGTGCCAGCACTGCTGGCAGTGAGACCCAGTACTTC
J: TRBJ1-5; D: -; V: TRBV10-1; size: -; CDR3: CASSRGTPYSNQPQHF; DNA: TGCGCCAGCAGCCGGGGGACACCTTATAGCAATCAGCCCCAGCATTTT
J: TRBJ2-1; D: -; V: TRBV10-1; size: few; CDR3: CASSEGGSGYNEQFF; DNA: TGCGCCAGCAGTGAAGGTGGTAGCGGCTACAATGAGCAGTTCTTC